The sequence of this TCR beta chain was determined in a study of T cells in Graves' hyperthyroidism and ophthalmopathy. Regions amplified from RNA transcripts were the TCR beta CDR3 regions. TCR CDR3 regions were first amplified by RT-PCR with HTBI primers. TCRdb reprocessed the multiplex PCR reads via MiXCR and lists one record per CDR3 protein. The table records roughly 700,000 distinct CDR3 sequences, about a third of them present only once. The V gene's germline CDR1 is SNHLY and CDR2 FYNNEI. The CDR3 is made up of 12 amino acids. This clonotype turned up a few times. The sample consisted of blood. The TCR originated in a woman in her forties with Graves' hyperthyroidism. The gene calls are TRBV2 and TRBJ2-7; perhaps TRBD1 as D (6 bases). The CDR3 DNA is TGTGGGAGCCACGGACAGTACAATGAGCAGTACTTC. This codes for CGSHGQYNEQYF.